This entry features one TCR beta chain sequence. Its antigen is unknown. Sequenced by immunoSEQ multiplex PCR; TCRdb stores in-frame clones only, minus some. The sample consists of around 1.5 million clones, nearly 99% of them appearing once. This entry comes from a study of shared clonotypes between healthy human individuals. Across the study: Donors consisted of two women and a few men between 18 and 49. Study outcomes and limitations: Clonotypes shared by all four donors outscored non-shared clonotypes in generation probability.

Trimming cost V 6 bases and J 8 bases, with 13 bases left between them. The CDR3 extends over 11 amino acids. Germline CDR1 DFQATT, CDR2 SNEGSKA (reference sequence). This rearrangement joins TRBV20-1 to TRBJ1-2; perhaps TRBD1 as D (6 bases). Material for sequencing was naive CD4+ T cells sorted from blood. The subset: CD45RA+ positively selected. The origin of this receptor is a man aged 25 to 40 in good health. Here the CDR3 DNA reads TGCAGTGCAAGAAGGACAGAGGGCTACACCTTC. Protein sequence: CSARRTEGYTF.